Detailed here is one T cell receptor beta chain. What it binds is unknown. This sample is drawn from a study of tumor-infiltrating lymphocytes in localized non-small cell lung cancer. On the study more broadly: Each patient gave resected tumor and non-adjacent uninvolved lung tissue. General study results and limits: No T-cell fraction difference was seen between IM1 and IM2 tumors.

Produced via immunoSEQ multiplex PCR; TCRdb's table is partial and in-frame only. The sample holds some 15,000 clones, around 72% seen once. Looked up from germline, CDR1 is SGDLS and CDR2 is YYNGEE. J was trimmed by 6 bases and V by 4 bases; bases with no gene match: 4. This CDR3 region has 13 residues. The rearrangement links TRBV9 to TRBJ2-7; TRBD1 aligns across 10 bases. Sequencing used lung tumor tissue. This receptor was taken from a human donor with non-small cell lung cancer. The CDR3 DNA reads TGTGCCAGCAGCTCCGGACAGGGGGGCGAGCAGTACTTC. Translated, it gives CASSSGQGGEQYF.